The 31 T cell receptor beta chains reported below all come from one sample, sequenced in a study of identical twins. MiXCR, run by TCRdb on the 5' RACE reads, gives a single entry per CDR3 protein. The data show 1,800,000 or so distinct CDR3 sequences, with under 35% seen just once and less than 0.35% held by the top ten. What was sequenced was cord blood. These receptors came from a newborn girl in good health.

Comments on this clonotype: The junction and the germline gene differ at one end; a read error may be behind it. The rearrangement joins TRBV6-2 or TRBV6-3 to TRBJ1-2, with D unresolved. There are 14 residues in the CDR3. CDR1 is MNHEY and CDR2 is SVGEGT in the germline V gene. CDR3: CASSYYGNGYGFTF. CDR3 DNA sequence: TGTGCCAGCAGCTACTACGGAAACGGCTATGGCTTCACCTTC.

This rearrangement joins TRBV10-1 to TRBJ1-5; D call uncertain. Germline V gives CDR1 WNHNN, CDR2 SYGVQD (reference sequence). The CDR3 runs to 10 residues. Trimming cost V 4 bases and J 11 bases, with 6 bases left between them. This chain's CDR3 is CASSVTAQHF. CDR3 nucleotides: TGCGCCAGCAGTGTTACGGCCCAGCATTTT.

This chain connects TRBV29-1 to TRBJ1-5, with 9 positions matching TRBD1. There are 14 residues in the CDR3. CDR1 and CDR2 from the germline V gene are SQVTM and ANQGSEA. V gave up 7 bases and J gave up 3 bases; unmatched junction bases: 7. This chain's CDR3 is CSARTGGTNQPQHF. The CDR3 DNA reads TGCAGCGCTCGCACAGGGGGCACCAATCAGCCCCAGCATTTT.

CDR3 sequence reads: CASSRQGLRRNQPQHF. In DNA form, the CDR3 reads TGTGCCAGCAGTCGACAGGGTTTACGACGGAATCAGCCCCAGCATTTT. The V and J genes are TRBV6-2 or TRBV6-3 and TRBJ1-5; 7 nucleotides agree with TRBD1. CDR1 MNHEY and CDR2 SVGEGT come from the germline V gene. This CDR3 is built from 16 residues. V shed 5 bases and J 4 bases; nucleotides not matched to a gene: 11.

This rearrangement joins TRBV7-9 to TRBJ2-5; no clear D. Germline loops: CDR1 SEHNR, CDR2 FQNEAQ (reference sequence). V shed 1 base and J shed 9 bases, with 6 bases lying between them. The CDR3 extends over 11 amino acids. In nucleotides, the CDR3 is TGTGCCAGCAGCTTAGAAAGGGCCCAGTACTTC. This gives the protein CASSLERAQYF.

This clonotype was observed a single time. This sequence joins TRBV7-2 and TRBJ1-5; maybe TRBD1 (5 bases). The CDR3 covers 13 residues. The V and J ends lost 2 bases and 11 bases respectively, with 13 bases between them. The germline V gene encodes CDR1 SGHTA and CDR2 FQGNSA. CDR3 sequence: CASSLTLQETQHF. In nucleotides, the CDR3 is TGTGCCAGCAGCTTAACCCTACAGGAGACCCAGCATTTT.

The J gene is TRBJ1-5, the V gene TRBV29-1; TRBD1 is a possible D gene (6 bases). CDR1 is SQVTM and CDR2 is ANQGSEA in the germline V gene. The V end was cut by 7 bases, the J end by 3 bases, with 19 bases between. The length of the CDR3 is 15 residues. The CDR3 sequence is CSACEASGANQPQHF. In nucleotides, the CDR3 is TGCAGCGCCTGTGAGGCATCGGGGGCCAATCAGCCCCAGCATTTT. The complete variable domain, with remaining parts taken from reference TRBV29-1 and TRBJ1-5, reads SAVISQKPSRDICQRGTSLTIQCQVDSQVTMMFWYRQQPGQSLTLIATANQGSEATYESGFVIDKFPISRPNLTFSTLTVSNMSPEDSSIYLCSACEASGANQPQHFGDGTRLSIL.

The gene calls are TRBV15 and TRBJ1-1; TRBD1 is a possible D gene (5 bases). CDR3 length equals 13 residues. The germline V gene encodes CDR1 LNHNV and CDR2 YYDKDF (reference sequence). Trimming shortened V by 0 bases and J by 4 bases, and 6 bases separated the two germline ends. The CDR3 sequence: CATSREGPTEAFF. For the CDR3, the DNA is TGTGCCACCAGCAGAGAGGGGCCCACTGAAGCTTTCTTT.

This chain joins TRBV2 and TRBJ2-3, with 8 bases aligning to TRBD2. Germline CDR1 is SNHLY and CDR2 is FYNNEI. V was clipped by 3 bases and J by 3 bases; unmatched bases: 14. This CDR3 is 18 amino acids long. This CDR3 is CASSDSVLAGGDTDTQYF. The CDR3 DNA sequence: TGTGCCAGCAGTGATTCAGTCCTAGCGGGCGGTGATACAGATACGCAGTATTTT.

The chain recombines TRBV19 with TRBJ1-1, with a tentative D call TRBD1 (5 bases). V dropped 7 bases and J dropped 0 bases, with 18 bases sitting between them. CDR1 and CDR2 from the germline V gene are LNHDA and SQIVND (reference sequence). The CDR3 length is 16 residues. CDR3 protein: CASTDRGTSMNTEAFF. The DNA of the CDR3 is TGTGCCAGTACCGACCGTGGGACGTCCATGAACACTGAAGCTTTCTTT.

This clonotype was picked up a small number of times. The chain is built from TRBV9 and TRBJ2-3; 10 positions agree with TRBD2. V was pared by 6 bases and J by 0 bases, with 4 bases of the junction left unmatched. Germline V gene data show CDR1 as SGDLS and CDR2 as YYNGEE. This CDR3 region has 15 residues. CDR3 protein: CASTSTSGSTDTQYF. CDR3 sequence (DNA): TGTGCCAGCACCTCGACTAGCGGGAGCACAGATACGCAGTATTTT.

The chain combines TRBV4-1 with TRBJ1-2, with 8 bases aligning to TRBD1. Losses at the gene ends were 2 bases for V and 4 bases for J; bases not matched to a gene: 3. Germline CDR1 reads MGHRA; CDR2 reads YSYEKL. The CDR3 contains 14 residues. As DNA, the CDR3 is TGCGCCAGCAGCCAATCGGGACAGGTCTATGGCTACACCTTC. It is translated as CASSQSGQVYGYTF.

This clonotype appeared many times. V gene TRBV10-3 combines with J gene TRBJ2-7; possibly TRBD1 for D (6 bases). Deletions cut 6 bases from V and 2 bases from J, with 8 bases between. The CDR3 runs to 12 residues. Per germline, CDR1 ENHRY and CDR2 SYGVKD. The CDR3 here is CAIRQGPYEQYF. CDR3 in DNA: TGTGCCATCAGGCAGGGGCCCTACGAGCAGTACTTC.

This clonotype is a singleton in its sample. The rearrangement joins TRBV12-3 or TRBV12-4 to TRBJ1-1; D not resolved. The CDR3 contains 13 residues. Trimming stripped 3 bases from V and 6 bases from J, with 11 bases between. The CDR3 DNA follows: TGTGCCAGCAGTTTTAGCTCAACGGCTGAAGCTTTCTTT. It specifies CASSFSSTAEAFF.

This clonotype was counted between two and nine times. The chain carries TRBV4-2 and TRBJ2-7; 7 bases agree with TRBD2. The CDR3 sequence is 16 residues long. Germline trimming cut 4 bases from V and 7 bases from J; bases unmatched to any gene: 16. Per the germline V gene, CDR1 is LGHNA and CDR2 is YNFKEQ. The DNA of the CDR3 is TGTGCCAGCAGCCGAGGGAGCGGGGTGGGCTACAATGAGCAGTACTTC. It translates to CASSRGSGVGYNEQYF.

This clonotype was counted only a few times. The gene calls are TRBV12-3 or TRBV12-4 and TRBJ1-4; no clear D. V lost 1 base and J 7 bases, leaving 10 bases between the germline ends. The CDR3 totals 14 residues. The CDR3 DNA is TGTGCCAGCAGTTTAGGGGTGGTTCTTGAAAAACTGTTTTTT. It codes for CASSLGVVLEKLFF.

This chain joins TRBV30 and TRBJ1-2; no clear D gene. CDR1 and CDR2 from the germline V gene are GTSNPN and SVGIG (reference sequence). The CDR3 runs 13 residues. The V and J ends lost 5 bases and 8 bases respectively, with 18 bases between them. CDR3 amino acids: CAWSAQTKTGYTF. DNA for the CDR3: TGTGCCTGGTCCGCCCAGACTAAAACGGGCTACACCTTC.

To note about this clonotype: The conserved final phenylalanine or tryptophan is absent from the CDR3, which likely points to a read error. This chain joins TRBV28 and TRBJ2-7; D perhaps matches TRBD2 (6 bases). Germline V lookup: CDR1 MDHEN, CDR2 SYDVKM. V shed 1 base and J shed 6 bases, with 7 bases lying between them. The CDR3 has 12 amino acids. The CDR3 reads CASSLLEGEQYL. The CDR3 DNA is TGTGCCAGCAGTTTATTGGAGGGCGAGCAGTACTTA.

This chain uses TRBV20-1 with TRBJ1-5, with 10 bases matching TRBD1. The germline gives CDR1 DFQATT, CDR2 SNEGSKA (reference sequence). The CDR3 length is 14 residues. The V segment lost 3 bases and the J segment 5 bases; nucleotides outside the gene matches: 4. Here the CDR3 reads CSASKTGGDQPQHF. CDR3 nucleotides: TGCAGTGCTAGCAAGACAGGGGGCGATCAGCCCCAGCATTTT.

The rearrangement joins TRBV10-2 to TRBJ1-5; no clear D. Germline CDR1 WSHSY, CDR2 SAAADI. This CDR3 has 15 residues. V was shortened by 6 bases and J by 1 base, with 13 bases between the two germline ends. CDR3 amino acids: CASRGRDTSNQPQHF. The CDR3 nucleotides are TGCGCCAGCAGAGGACGAGATACGAGCAATCAGCCCCAGCATTTT.

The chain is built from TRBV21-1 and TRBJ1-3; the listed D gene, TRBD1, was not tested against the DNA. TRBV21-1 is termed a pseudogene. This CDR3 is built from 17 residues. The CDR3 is CASSKLRSGKNGNTIYF. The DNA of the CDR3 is TGTGCCAGCAGCAAATTAAGGTCAGGGAAAAATGGAAACACCATATATTTT.

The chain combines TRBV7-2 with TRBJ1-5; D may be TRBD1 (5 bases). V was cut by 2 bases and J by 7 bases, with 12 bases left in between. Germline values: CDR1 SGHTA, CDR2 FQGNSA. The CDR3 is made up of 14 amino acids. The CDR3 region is CASSLNRGRQPQHF. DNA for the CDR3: TGTGCCAGCAGCTTAAATCGGGGGAGACAGCCCCAGCATTTT. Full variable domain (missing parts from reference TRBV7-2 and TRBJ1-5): GAGVSQSPSNKVTEKGKDVELRCDPISGHTALYWYRQSLGQGLEFLIYFQGNSAPDKSGLPSDRFSAERTGGSVSTLTIQRTQQEDSAVYLCASSLNRGRQPQHFGDGTRLSIL.

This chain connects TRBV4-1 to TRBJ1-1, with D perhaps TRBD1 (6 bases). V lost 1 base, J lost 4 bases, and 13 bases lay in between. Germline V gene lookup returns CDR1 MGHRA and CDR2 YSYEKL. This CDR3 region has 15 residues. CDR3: CASSQGWGRGTEAFF. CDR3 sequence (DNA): TGCGCCAGCAGCCAAGGTTGGGGGCGAGGCACTGAAGCTTTCTTT.

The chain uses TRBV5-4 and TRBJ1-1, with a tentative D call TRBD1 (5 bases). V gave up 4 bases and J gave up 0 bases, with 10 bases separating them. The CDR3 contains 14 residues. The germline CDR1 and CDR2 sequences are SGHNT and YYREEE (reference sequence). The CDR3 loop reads CASSMGTVNTEAFF. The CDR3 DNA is TGTGCCAGCAGCATGGGGACGGTGAACACTGAAGCTTTCTTT.

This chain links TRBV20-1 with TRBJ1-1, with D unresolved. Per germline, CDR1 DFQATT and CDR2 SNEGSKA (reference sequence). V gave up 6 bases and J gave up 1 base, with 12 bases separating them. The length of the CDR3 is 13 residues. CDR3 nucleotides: TGCAGTGCCCAGTTAGGATGGAACACTGAAGCTTTCTTT. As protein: CSAQLGWNTEAFF.

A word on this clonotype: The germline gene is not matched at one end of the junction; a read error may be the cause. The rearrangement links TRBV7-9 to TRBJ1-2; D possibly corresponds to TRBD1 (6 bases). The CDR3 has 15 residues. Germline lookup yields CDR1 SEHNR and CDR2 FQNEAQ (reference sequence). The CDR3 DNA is TGTGCCAGCAGGAAAGGACAGAACCCTAACTATGGCAACACCTTC. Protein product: CASRKGQNPNYGNTF.

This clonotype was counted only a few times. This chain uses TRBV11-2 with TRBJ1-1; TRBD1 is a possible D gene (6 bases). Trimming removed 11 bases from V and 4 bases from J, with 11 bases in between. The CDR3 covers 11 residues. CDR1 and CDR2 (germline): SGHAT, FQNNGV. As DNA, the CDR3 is TGTGCCGGGGAGGGGGGCACTGAAGCTTTCTTT. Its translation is CAGEGGTEAFF.

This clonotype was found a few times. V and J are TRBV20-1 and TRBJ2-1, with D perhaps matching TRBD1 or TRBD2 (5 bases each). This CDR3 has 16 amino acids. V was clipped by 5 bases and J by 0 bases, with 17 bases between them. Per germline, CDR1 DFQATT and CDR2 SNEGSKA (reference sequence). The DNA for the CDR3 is TGCAGTGCTCCGAGGGGCGGCTCAAGCTCCTACAATGAGCAGTTCTTC. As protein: CSAPRGGSSSYNEQFF.

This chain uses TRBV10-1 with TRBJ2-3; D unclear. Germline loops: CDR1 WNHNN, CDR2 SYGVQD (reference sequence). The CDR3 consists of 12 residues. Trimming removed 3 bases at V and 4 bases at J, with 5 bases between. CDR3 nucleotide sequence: TGCGCCAGCAGTGAATCCCCAGATACGCAGTATTTT. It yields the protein CASSESPDTQYF.

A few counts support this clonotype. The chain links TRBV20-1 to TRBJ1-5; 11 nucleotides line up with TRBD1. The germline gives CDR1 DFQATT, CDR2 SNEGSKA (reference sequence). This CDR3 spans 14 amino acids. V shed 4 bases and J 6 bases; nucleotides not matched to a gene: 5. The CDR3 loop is CSAKPGTGGQPQHF. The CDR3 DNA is TGCAGTGCTAAGCCCGGGACAGGGGGTCAGCCCCAGCATTTT.

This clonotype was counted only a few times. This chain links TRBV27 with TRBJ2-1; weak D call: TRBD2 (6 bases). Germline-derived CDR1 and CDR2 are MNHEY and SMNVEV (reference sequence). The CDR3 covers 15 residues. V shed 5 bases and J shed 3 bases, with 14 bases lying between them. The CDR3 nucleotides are TGTGCCAGCAGTATGCCGGGACTGGGCTACAATGAGCAGTTCTTC. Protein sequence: CASSMPGLGYNEQFF.